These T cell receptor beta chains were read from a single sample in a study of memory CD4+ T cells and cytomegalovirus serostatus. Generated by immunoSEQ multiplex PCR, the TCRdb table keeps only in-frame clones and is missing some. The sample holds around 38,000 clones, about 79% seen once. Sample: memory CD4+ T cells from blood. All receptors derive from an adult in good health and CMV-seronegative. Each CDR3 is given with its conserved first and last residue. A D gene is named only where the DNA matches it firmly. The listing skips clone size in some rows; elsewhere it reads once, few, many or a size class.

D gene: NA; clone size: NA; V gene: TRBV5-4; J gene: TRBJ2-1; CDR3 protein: CASSPGEKGLFYNEQFF; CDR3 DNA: TGTGCCAGCAGCCCAGGGGAAAAGGGACTATTTTACAATGAGCAGTTCTTC
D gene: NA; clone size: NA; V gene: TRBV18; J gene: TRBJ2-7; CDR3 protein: CASSPGPGAYEQYF; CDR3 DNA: TGTGCCAGCTCACCGGGGCCAGGGGCCTACGAGCAGTACTTC
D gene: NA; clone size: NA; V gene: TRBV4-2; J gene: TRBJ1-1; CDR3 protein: CASSQDRTGWTEAFF; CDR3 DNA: TGTGCCAGCAGCCAAGATAGAACAGGGTGGACTGAAGCTTTCTTT
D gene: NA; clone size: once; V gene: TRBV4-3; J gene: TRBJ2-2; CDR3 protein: CASSLWGTGELFF; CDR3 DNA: TGCGCCAGCAGTTTATGGGGCACCGGGGAGCTGTTTTTT
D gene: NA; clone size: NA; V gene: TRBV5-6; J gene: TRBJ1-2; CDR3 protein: CASSPGFNYGYTF; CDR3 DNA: TGTGCCAGCAGCCCTGGGTTTAACTATGGCTACACCTTC
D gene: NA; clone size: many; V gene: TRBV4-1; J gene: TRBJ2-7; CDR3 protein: CASSQRTEYEQYF; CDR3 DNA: TGCGCCAGCAGCCAAAGGACAGAATACGAGCAGTACTTC
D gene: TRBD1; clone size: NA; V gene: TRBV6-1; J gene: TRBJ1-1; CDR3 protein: CASSRTGGLDTEAFF; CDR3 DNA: TGTGCCAGCAGCCGGACAGGGGGTTTGGACACTGAAGCTTTCTTT
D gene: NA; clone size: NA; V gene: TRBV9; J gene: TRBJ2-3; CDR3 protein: CASSVFGSRADTQYF; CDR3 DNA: TGTGCCAGCAGCGTATTCGGGAGTCGTGCAGATACGCAGTATTTT
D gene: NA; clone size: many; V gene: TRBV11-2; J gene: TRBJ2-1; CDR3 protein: CASSWLGGEQFF; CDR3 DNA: TGTGCCAGCAGCTGGCTCGGGGGAGAGCAGTTCTTC
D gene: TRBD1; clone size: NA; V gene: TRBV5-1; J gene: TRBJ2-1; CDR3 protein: CASSLGQGGRYNEQFF; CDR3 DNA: TGCGCCAGCAGCTTGGGACAGGGGGGTCGATACAATGAGCAGTTCTTC
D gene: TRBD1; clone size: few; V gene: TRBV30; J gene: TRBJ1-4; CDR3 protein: CAWRDRLGDIEDEKLFF; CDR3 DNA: TGTGCCTGGAGGGACAGGTTAGGGGATATCGAAGATGAAAAACTGTTTTTT
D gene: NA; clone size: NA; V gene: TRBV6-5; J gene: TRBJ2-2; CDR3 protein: CATNNRRTGELFF; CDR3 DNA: TGTGCCACTAACAACAGGCGCACCGGGGAGCTGTTTTTT
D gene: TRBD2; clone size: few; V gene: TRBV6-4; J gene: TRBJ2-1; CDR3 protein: CASSVTSGMNEQFF; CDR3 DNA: TGTGCCAGCAGTGTGACTAGCGGGATGAATGAGCAGTTCTTC
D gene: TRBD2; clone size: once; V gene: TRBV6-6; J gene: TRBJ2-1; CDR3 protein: CASSYTSGTSYNEQFF; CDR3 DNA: TGTGCCAGCAGTTATACTAGCGGGACGTCCTACAATGAGCAGTTCTTC
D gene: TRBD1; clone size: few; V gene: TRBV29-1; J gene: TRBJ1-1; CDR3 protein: CSVTLQGAYTEAFF; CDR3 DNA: TGCAGCGTTACCTTACAGGGGGCGTACACTGAAGCTTTCTTT
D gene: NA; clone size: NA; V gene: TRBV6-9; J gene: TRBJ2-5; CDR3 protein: CAILILSGQETQYF; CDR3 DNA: TGTGCCATCCTCATACTTAGCGGCCAAGAGACCCAGTACTTC
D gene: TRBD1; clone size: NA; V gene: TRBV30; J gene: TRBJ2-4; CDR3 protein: CAFGTGADIQYF; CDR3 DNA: TGTGCCTTCGGGACAGGGGCGGACATTCAGTACTTC
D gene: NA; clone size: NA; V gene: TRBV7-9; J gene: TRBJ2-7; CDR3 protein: CASSSDTPGSEQYF; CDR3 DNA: TGTGCCAGCAGCTCGGACACTCCCGGGAGCGAGCAGTACTTC
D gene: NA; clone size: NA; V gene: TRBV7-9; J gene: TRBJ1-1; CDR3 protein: CASSQNQARGEAFF; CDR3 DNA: TGTGCCAGCAGCCAAAATCAGGCCCGAGGTGAAGCTTTCTTT
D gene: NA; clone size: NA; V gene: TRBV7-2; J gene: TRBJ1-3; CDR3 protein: CASSLLQGPGGRNTIYF; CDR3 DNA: TGTGCCAGCAGCTTACTGCAGGGCCCTGGAGGTAGAAACACCATATATTTT
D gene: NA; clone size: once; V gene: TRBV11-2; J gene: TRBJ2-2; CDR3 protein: CASSLDGAANTGELFF; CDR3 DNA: TGTGCCAGCAGCTTAGATGGAGCAGCGAACACCGGGGAGCTGTTTTTT
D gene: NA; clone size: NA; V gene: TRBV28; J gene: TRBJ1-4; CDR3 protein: CASSLFGTNEKLFF; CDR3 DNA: TGTGCCAGCAGTTTATTTGGGACTAATGAAAAACTGTTTTTT
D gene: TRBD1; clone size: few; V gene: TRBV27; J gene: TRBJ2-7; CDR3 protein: CASSLKGQGAYEQYF; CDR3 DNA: TGTGCCAGCAGTTTAAAAGGACAGGGGGCCTACGAGCAGTACTTC
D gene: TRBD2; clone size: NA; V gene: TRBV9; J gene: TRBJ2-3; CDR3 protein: CASSGGLFNGDTQYF; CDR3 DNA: TGTGCCAGCAGCGGGGGACTATTCAATGGGGATACGCAGTATTTT
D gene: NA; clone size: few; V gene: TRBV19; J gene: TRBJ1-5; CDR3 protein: CASRPRGGRVNQPQHF; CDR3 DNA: TGTGCCAGTAGGCCCCGAGGCGGGAGGGTCAATCAGCCCCAGCATTTT
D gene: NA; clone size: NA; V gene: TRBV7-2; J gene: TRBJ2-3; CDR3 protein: CASSLVVVNTDTQYF; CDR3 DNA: TGTGCCAGCAGCTTAGTCGTTGTGAACACAGATACGCAGTATTTT
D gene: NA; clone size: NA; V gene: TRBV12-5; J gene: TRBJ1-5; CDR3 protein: CASGVGDQPQHF; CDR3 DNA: TGTGCTAGTGGAGTAGGCGATCAGCCCCAGCATTTT
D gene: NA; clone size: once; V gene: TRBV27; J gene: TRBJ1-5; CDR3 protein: CASSPRVGNGVNNQPQHF; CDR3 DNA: TGTGCCAGCAGTCCGCGGGTTGGCAATGGGGTTAACAATCAGCCCCAGCATTTT
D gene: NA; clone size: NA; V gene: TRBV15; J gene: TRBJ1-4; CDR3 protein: CATSNPGGGNEKLFF; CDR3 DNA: TGTGCCACCAGCAACCCCGGCGGGGGCAATGAAAAACTGTTTTTT
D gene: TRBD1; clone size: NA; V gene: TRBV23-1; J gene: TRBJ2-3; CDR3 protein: CASSQSGTGGTQYF; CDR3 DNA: TGCGCCAGCAGTCAATCGGGGACAGGTGGTACGCAGTATTTT
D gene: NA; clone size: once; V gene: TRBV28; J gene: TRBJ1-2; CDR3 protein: CASSSRGLTNYGYTF; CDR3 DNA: TGTGCCAGCAGTTCCAGGGGTTTGACTAACTATGGCTACACCTTC
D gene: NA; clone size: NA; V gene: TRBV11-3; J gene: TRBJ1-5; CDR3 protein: CASSLGVGCSSNQPQHF; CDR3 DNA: TGTGCCAGCAGCTTAGGGGTCGGGTGTTCAAGCAATCAGCCCCAGCATTTT
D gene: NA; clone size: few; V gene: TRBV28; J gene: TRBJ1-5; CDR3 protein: CASSPTGGGNQPQHF; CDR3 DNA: TGTGCCAGCAGCCCGACGGGGGGAGGCAATCAGCCCCAGCATTTT
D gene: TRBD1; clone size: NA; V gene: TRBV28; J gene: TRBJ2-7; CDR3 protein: CASMDRAAYEQYF; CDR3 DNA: TGTGCCAGCATGGACAGGGCGGCCTACGAGCAGTACTTC
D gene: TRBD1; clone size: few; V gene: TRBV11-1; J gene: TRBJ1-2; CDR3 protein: CASGQGPDYGYTF; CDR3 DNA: TGTGCCAGTGGACAGGGCCCTGACTATGGCTACACCTTC
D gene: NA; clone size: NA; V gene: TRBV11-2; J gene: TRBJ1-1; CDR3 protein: CASSFLNEAFF; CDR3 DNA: TGTGCCAGCAGCTTCCTAAACGAAGCTTTCTTT
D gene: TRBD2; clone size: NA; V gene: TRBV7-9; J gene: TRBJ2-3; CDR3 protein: CASGGLAGPTDTQYF; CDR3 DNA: TGTGCCAGCGGGGGACTAGCGGGACCCACAGATACGCAGTATTTT
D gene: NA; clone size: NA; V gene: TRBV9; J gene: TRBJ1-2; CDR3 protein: CASFSGNYGYTF; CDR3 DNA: TGTGCCAGCTTCTCGGGTAACTATGGCTACACCTTC
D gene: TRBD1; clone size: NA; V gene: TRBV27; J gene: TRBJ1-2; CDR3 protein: CASSLDRGIHGYTF; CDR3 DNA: TGTGCCAGCAGTTTGGACAGGGGGATTCATGGCTACACCTTC
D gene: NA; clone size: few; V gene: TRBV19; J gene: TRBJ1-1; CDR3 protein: CASSPPRVNTEAFF; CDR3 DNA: TGTGCCAGTAGCCCTCCTAGGGTGAACACTGAAGCTTTCTTT
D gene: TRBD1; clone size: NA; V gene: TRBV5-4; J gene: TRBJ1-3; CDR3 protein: CASSLSGQAGNTIYF; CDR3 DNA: TGTGCCAGCAGCTTGAGCGGACAGGCTGGAAACACCATATATTTT
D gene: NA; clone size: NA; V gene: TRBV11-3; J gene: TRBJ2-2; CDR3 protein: CASSPGAAEPGELFF; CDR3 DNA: TGTGCCAGCAGCCCCGGCGCGGCAGAGCCCGGGGAGCTGTTTTTT
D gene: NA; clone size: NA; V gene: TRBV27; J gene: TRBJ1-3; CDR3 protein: CASSLNRASGNTIYF; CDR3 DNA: TGTGCCAGCAGTTTAAACAGGGCCTCTGGAAACACCATATATTTT
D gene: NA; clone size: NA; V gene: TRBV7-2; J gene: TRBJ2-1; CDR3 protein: CASSNQPFYNEQFF; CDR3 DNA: TGTGCCAGCTCTAACCAACCGTTCTACAATGAGCAGTTCTTC